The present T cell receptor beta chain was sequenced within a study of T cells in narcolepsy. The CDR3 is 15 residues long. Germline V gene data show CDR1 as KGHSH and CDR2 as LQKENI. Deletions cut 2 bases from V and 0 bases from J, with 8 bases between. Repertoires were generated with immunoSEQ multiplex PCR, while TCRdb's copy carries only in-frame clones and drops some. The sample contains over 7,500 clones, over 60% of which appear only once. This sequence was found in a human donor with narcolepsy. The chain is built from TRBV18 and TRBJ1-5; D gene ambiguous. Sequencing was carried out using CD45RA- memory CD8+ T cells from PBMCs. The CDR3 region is CASSPERYSNQPQHF. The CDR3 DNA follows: TGTGCCAGCTCACCAGAACGATATAGCAATCAGCCCCAGCATTTT. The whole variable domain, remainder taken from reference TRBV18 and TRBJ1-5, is NAGVMQNPRHLVRRRGQEARLRCSPMKGHSHVYWYRQLPEEGLKFMVYLQKENIIDESGMPKERFSAEFPKEGPSILRIQQVVRGDSAAYFCASSPERYSNQPQHFGDGTRLSIL.